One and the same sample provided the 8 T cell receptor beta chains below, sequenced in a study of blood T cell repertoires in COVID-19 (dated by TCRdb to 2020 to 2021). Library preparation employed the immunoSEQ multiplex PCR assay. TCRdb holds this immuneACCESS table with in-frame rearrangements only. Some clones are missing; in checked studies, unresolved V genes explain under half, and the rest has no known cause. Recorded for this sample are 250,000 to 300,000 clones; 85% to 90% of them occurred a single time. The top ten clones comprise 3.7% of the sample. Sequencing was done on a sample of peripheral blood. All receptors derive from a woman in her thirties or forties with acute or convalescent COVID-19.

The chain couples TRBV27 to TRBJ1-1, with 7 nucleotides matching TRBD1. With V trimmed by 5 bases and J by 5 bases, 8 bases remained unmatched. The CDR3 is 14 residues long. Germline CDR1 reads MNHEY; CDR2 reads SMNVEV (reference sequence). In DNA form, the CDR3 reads TGTGCCAGCAGTCGAAACAGGGGTAGGACTGAAGCTTTCTTT. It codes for CASSRNRGRTEAFF.

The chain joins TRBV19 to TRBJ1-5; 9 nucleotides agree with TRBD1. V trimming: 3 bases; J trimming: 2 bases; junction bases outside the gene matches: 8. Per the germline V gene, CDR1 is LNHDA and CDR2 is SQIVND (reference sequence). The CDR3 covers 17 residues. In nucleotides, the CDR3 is TGTGCCAGTAGTATGAACAGGGGGCCGGTGGGCAATCAGCCCCAGCATTTT. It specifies CASSMNRGPVGNQPQHF. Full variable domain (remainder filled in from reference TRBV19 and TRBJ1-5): DGGITQSPKYLFRKEGQNVTLSCEQNLNHDAMYWYRQDPGQGLRLIYYSQIVNDFQKGDIAEGYSVSREKKESFPLTVTSAQKNPTAFYLCASSMNRGPVGNQPQHFGDGTRLSIL.

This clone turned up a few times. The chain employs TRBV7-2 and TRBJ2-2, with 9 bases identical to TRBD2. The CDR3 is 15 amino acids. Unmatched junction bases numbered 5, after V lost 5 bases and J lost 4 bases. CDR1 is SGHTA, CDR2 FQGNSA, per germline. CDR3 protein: CASSLSGGGTGELFF. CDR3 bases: TGTGCCAGCAGCCTTAGCGGGGGAGGCACCGGGGAGCTGTTTTTT.

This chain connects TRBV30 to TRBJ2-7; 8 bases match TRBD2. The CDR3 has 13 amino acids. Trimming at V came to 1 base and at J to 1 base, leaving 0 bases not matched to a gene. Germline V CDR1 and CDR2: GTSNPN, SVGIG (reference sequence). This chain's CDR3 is CAWSGLASYEQYV. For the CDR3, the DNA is TGTGCCTGGAGTGGACTAGCGTCCTACGAGCAGTACGTC.

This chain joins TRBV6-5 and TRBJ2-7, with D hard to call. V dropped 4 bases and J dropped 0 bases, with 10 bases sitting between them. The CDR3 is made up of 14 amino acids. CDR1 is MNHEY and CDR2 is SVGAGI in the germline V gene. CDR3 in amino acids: CASSSNRASYEQYV. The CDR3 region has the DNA TGTGCCAGCAGTTCCAACAGAGCCTCCTACGAGCAGTACGTC.

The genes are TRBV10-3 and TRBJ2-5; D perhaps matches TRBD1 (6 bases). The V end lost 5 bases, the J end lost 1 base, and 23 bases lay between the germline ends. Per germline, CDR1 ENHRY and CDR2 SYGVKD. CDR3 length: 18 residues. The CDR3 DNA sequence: TGTGCCATCAGTACAGGGAGTCAGGCATTCGGGTCCCAAGAGACCCAGTACTTC. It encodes CAISTGSQAFGSQETQYF.

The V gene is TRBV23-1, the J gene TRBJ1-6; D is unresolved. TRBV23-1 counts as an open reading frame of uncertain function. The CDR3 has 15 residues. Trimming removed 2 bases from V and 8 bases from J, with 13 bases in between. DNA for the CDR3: TGCGCCAGCAGTCAAGGGAGGACTGACCATTCACCCCTCCACTTT. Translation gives CASSQGRTDHSPLHF.

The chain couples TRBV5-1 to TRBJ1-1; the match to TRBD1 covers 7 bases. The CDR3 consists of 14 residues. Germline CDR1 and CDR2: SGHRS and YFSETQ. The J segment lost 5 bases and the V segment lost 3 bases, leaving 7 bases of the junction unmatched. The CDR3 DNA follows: TGCGCCAGCAGCTCGGAGGGGGCTCGGACTGAAGCTTTCTTT. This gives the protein CASSSEGARTEAFF.